The rows below give T cell receptor beta chains drawn from one sample of a study of vaccination effects on CD4 cells after COVID-19. Sequenced by immunoSEQ multiplex PCR; TCRdb stores in-frame clones only, minus some. The sample lists around 26,000 clones, roughly 75% occurring once. These receptors' targets are unknown. The sequencing used CD4+ T cells from PBMCs cultured without peptide, collected before COVID-19 vaccination. All receptors derive from a human donor who received a COVID-19 vaccine. CDR3s leave out the opening cysteine and the closing phenylalanine or tryptophan. The order of the fields is V gene, clone size, CDR3 protein. Not all rows give a size; the values are once, few, many and, for expanded clones, a class.

TRBV7-9	few	ASSQRGTYGYT
TRBV28	once	ASSFWEGKGDGYT
TRBV3-1/TRBV3-2	.	ASSLRGLGLSTGELF
TRBV2	few	ASSVPGTVKQGQY
TRBV27	.	ASSFLGGGQETQY
TRBV5-1	.	ASSLQGWYEQY
TRBV2	.	ASTLLRQGWLAGGSTDTQY
TRBV7-2	.	ASSQGRGRSYEQY
TRBV30	.	AWSVRRGAFYNQPQH
TRBV7-3	.	ASSLSAGGSYNEQF
TRBV28	once	ASSWGGSYEQY
TRBV5-5	.	ASSLRQTSTNYGYT
TRBV30	.	AWSSRGTNEKLF
TRBV7-9	.	ASSLAGTSNQPQH
TRBV29-1	few	SVGQGGYNEQF
TRBV5-1	.	ASSLGTRQETQY
TRBV24-1	.	ATSDLNIRTDTQY
TRBV27	few	ASSARQGARAF
TRBV2	.	ASSAPGQAGNTIY
TRBV5-1	.	ASSSAGTGGRTQY